The clone carrying this TCR beta chain came up many times. The data were taken from a study of early T cells in non-severe SARS-CoV-2 infection. The wider study: Sequencing of unsorted whole blood was done on bulk RNA, leaving chains unpaired.

Separate cDNA molecules each had unique molecular identifiers attached to them. Each CDR3 protein is one row after TCRdb ran MiXCR on the 5' RACE reads. The sample carries over 45,000 distinct CDR3 sequences, roughly 5.5% recorded once. This CDR3 is built from 15 residues. After removal of 2 bases from V and 4 bases from J, the junction contained 7 bases not matched to a gene. CDR1 and CDR2 (germline): SGHTA, FQGNSA. The receptor comes from an adult who was a healthcare worker with PCR-confirmed SARS-CoV-2 infection or an uninfected control (not recorded which). Sequenced material: whole blood. This chain joins TRBV7-2 and TRBJ1-2, with 7 nucleotides matching TRBD1. DNA of the CDR3: TGTGCCAGCAGCTTAACAGGGGTGTCCCCCTATGGCTACACCTTC. Amino acids: CASSLTGVSPYGYTF. The whole variable domain, filled in from reference TRBV7-2 and TRBJ1-2, reads GAGVSQSPSNKVTEKGKDVELRCDPISGHTALYWYRQSLGQGLEFLIYFQGNSAPDKSGLPSDRFSAERTGGSVSTLTIQRTQQEDSAVYLCASSLTGVSPYGYTFGSGTRLTVV.